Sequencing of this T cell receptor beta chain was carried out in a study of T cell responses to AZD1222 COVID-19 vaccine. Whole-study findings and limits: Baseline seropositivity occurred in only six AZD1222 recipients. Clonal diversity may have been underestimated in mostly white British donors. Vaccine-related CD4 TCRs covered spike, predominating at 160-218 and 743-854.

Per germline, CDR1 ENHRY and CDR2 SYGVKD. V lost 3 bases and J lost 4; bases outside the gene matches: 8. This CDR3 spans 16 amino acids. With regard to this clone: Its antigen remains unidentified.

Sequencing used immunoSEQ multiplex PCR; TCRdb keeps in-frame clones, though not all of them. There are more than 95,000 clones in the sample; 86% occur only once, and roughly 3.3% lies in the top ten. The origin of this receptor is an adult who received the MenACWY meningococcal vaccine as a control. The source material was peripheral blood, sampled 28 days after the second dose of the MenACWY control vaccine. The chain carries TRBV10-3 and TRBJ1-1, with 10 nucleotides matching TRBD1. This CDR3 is CAISEVPGQGLTEAFF. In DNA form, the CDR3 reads TGTGCCATCAGTGAAGTCCCGGGACAGGGGCTCACTGAAGCTTTCTTT.